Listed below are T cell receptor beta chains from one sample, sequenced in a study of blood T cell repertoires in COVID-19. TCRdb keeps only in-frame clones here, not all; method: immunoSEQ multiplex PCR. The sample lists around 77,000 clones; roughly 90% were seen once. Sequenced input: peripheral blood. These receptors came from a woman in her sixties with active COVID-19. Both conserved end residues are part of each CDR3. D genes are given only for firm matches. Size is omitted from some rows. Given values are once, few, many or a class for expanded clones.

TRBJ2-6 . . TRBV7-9 CASSLTRGANVLTF TGTGCCAGCAGCTTAACTCGCGGGGCCAACGTCCTGACTTTC
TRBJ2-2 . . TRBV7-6 CASSLVQARQGGGELFF TGTGCCAGCAGCTTAGTTCAGGCCAGACAAGGTGGCGGGGAGCTGTTTTTT
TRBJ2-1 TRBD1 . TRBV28 CASSLPGTGATDEQFF TGTGCCAGCAGTTTGCCCGGGACAGGGGCCACGGATGAGCAGTTCTTC
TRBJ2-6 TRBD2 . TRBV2 CASIPGLAGVPGANVLTF TGTGCCAGCATCCCGGGACTAGCGGGAGTTCCTGGGGCCAACGTCCTGACTTTC
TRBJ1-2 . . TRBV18 CASSPISDGRGGGYTF TGTGCCAGCTCACCCATATCGGATGGGCGGGGAGGTGGCTACACCTTC
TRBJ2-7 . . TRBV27 CASSEDYLGEQYF TGTGCCAGCAGTGAGGACTACCTCGGAGAGCAGTACTTC
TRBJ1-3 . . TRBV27 CASSLLPLGGAGNTIYF TGTGCCAGCAGTTTGCTCCCCCTTGGGGGGGCTGGAAACACCATATATTTT
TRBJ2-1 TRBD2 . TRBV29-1 CSVSSGRAHEQFF TGCAGCGTTTCTAGCGGGAGGGCACATGAGCAGTTCTTC
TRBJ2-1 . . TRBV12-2 CASRLGPICSGGGLVSSYNEQFF TGTGCAAGTCGCTTAGGGCCAATATGTTCGGGAGGGGGTCTTGTGAGCTCCTACAATGAGCAGTTCTTC
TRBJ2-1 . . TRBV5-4 CASSGPGNEQFF TGTGCCAGCAGCGGACCAGGGAATGAGCAGTTCTTC
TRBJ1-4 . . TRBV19 CASSSGRENEKLFF TGTGCCAGTAGTTCTGGCCGGGAAAATGAAAAACTGTTTTTT
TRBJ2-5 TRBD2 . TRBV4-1 CASSQVGAGGPGETQYF TGCGCCAGCAGCCAAGTCGGAGCGGGAGGGCCAGGGGAGACCCAGTACTTC
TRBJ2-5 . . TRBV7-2 CASSLGRSQQETQYF TGTGCCAGCAGCTTAGGACGGAGTCAACAAGAGACCCAGTACTTC
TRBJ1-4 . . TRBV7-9 CASSLYPRRDSSYGEKLFF TGTGCCAGCAGCTTATACCCACGACGGGACTCTTCATACGGGGAAAAACTGTTTTTT
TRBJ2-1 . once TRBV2 CASLGSSYNEQFF TGTGCCAGCTTGGGGAGCTCCTACAATGAGCAGTTCTTC
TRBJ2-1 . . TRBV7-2 CASSRAGTFNEQFF TGTGCCAGCAGTCGTGCCGGGACTTTCAATGAGCAGTTCTTC
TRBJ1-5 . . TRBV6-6 CASSPGGASNQPQHF TGTGCCAGCAGCCCGGGGGGGGCAAGCAATCAGCCCCAGCATTTT
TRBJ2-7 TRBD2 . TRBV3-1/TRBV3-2 CASSFGTSGSYEQYF TGTGCCAGCAGCTTCGGGACTAGCGGGAGCTACGAGCAGTACTTC
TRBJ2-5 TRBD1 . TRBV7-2 CASSLADRVVWETQYF TGTGCCAGCAGCTTAGCCGACAGGGTGGTGTGGGAGACCCAGTACTTC
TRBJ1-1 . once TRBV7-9 CASSRGVSTEAFF TGTGCCAGCTCACGGGGGGTGAGCACTGAAGCTTTCTTT
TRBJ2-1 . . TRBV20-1 CSATRNEQFF TGCAGTGCTACCAGGAATGAGCAGTTCTTC
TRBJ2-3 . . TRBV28 CASSDSPTDTQYF TGTGCCAGTTCCGACAGCCCCACAGATACGCAGTATTTT
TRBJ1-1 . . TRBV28 CASSHDSGSEAFF TGTGCCAGCAGCCATGACTCGGGGTCAGAAGCTTTCTTT
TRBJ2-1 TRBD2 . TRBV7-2 CASIQLAGVLNEQFF TGTGCCAGCATCCAGCTAGCGGGAGTGCTCAATGAGCAGTTCTTC
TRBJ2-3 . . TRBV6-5 CASRTEESTDTQYF TGTGCCAGCAGGACGGAGGAGAGCACAGATACGCAGTATTTT
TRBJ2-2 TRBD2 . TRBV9 CASSVGLAGGPVSGELFF TGTGCCAGCAGCGTAGGACTAGCGGGAGGCCCGGTGTCCGGGGAGCTGTTTTTT
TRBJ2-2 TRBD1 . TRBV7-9 CASSPYGTGINTGELFF TGTGCCAGCAGCCCCTACGGGACAGGAATAAACACCGGGGAGCTGTTTTTT
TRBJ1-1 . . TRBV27 CASSGLGGGDTEAFF TGTGCCAGCAGTGGTTTAGGGGGTGGTGACACTGAAGCTTTCTTT
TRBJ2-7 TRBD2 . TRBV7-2 CASSSYASGSYEQYF TGTGCCAGCAGCTCCTACGCTAGCGGGAGTTACGAGCAGTACTTC
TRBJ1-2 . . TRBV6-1 CASSELGQGYGYTF TGTGCCAGCAGTGAATTAGGGCAGGGGTACGGCTACACCTTC
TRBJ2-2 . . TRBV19 CASTLTEAAGELFF TGTGCCAGTACCCTTACCGAAGCGGCCGGGGAGCTGTTTTTT
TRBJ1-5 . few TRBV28 CASSSPRSNQPQHF TGTGCCAGCAGTTCCCCCAGAAGCAATCAGCCCCAGCATTTT
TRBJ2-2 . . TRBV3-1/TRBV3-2 CASSRAQTGTGELFF TGTGCCAGCAGCCGGGCACAAACTGGCACCGGGGAGCTGTTTTTT
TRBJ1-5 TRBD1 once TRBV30 CAWSPTDRGYQPQHF TGTGCCTGGAGTCCTACTGACAGGGGGTATCAGCCCCAGCATTTT
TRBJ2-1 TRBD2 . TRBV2 CASSQLAGGPREQFF TGTGCCAGCAGTCAACTAGCGGGAGGGCCCCGGGAGCAGTTCTTC
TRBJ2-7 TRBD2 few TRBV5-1 CASSLSAGGGEQYF TGCGCCAGCAGCTTATCAGCGGGAGGGGGCGAGCAGTACTTC
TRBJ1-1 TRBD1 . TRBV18 CASSPTAGGWNTEAFF TGTGCCAGCTCACCAACGGCAGGGGGCTGGAACACTGAAGCTTTCTTT
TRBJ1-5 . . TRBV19 CASSIGATHEPQHF TGTGCCAGTAGTATAGGAGCAACTCACGAGCCCCAGCATTTT
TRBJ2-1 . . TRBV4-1 CASSQAYNEQFF TGCGCCAGCAGCCAAGCGTACAATGAGCAGTTCTTC
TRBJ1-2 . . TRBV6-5 CASSYSSVGGEVGYTF TGTGCCAGCAGTTACTCTTCGGTTGGAGGGGAAGTTGGCTACACCTTC
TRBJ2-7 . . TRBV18 CASSPFLERRSYEQYF TGTGCCAGCTCACCATTCCTAGAGCGGCGATCCTACGAGCAGTACTTC
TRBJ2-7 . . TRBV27 CASSPLTGSVYEQYF TGTGCCAGCAGTCCACTTACAGGGAGTGTATACGAGCAGTACTTC
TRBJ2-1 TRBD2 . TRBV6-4 CASSAALAGGEQFF TGTGCCAGCAGTGCAGCGCTAGCGGGCGGTGAGCAGTTCTTC
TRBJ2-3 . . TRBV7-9 CASSLRERTDTQYF TGTGCCAGCAGCTTGAGGGAGAGGACAGATACGCAGTATTTT
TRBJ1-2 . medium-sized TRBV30 CAWSVRGRELGYTF TGTGCCTGGAGTGTACGCGGCAGGGAACTTGGCTACACCTTC
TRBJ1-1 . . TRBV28 CATYSTEAFF TGTGCCACGTACTCGACTGAAGCTTTCTTT
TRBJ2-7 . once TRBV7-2 CASSSYYEQYF TGTGCCAGCAGCTCCTACTACGAGCAGTACTTC
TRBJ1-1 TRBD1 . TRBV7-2 CASSKSGTGGGTTEAFF TGTGCCAGCAGCAAATCCGGGACAGGGGGCGGGACCACTGAAGCTTTCTTT
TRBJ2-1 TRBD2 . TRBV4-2 CASRWTVGLGANEQFF TGTGCCAGCAGATGGACGGTGGGACTAGGGGCCAATGAGCAGTTCTTC
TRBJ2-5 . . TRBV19 CASSASAQETQYF TGTGCCAGTAGCGCTAGCGCACAAGAGACCCAGTACTTC
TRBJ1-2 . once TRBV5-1 CASSRDSGGYTF TGCGCCAGCAGCCGTGACTCCGGCGGCTACACCTTC
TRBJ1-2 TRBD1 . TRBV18 CASSTTGVSNYGYTF TGTGCCAGCTCAACTACAGGGGTTTCTAACTATGGCTACACCTTC
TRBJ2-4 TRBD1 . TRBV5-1 CASSAGTGGKNIQYF TGCGCCAGCAGCGCGGGGACAGGGGGGAAAAACATTCAGTACTTC